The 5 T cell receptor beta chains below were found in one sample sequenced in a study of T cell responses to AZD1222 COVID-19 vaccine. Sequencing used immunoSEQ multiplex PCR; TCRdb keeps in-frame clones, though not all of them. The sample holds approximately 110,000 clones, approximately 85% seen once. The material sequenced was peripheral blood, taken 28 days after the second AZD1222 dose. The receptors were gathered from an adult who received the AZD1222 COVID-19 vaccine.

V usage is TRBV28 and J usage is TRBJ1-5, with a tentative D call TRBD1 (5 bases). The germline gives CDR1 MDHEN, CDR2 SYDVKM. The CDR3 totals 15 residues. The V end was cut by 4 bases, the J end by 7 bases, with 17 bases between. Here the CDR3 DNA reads TGTGCCAGCAGTTCCACCCCCGGGGGGGTCCAGCCCCAGCATTTT. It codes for CASSSTPGGVQPQHF.

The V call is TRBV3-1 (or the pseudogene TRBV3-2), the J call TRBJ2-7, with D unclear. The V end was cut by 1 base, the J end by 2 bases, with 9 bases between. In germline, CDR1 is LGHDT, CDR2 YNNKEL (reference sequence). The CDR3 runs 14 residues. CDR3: CASSQGIVTYEQYF. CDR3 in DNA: TGTGCCAGCAGCCAAGGAATTGTCACCTACGAGCAGTACTTC.

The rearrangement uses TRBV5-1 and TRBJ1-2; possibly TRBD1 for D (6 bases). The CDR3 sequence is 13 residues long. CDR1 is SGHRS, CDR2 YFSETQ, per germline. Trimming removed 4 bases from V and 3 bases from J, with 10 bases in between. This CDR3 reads CASSPDRYYGYTF. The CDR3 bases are TGCGCCAGCAGCCCGGACAGATACTATGGCTACACCTTC.

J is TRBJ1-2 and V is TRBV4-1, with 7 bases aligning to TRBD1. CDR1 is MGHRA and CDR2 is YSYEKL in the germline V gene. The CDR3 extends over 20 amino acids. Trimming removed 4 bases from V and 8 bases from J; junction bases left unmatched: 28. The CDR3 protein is CASSPPPADPTKRQGEGYTF. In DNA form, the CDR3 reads TGCGCCAGCAGCCCCCCTCCCGCGGATCCGACTAAAAGACAGGGAGAAGGCTACACCTTC.

CDR3 sequence reads: CSASYPRGLSYGYTF. CDR3 DNA sequence: TGCAGTGCTAGTTACCCCAGGGGGCTGAGCTATGGCTACACCTTC. The chain employs TRBV20-1 and TRBJ1-2; 8 nucleotides match TRBD1. The germline gives CDR1 DFQATT, CDR2 SNEGSKA (reference sequence). The CDR3 sequence is 15 residues long. After removal of 3 bases from V and 4 bases from J, the junction contained 10 bases not matched to a gene.